The sample holds a few counts of the clone carrying this T cell receptor (beta chain). Original processing methods: Estimation of nucleated cell counts was performed using reference gene primer amplification. Clones were sequenced by immunoSEQ multiplex PCR, and TCRdb holds only the in-frame ones, with some missing. The DNA gave D and trimming, while V, J and clone size come from that table. The sample consists of fewer than 200,000 clones, about four fifths of them appearing once. This specimen belongs to a study of blood T cell repertoires in COVID-19. About the research overall: Acute and convalescent COVID-19 specimens originated in the United States, Italy and Spain. The analysed material was cDNA or gDNA that came from T cells, B-cell-depleted T cells, or PBMCs.

The CDR3 spans 18 residues. The V segment lost 3 bases and the J segment 0 bases; nucleotides outside the gene matches: 11. This sequence was found in a man aged 40-49 years who had recovered from COVID-19. Sequenced: peripheral blood. The chain uses TRBV23-1 and TRBJ1-5, with 7 positions matching TRBD1. TRBV23-1 is recorded as an ORF, its role being uncertain. For the CDR3, the DNA is TGCGCCAGCAGTCAGCGTTTACAGGGGAGTTATAGCAATCAGCCCCAGCATTTT. Translated: CASSQRLQGSYSNQPQHF.